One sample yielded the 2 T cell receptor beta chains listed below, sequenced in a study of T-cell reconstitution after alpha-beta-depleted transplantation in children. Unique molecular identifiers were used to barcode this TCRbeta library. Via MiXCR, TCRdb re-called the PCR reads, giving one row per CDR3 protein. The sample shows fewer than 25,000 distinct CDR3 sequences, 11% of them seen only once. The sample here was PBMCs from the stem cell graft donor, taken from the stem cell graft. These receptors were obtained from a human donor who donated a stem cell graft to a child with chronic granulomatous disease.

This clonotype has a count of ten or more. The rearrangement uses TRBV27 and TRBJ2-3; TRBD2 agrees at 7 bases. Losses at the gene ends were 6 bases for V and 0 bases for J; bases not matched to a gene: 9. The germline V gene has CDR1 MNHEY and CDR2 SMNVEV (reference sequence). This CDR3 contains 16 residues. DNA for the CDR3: TGTGCCAGCAGCACTTACGCGGGAGTTAGCACAGATACGCAGTATTTT. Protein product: CASSTYAGVSTDTQYF.

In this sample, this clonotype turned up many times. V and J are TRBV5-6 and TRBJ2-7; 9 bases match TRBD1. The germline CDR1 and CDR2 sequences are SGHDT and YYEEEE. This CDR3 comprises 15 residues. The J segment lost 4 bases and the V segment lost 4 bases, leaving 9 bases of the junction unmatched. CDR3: CASSEAGQGRYEQYF. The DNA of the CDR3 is TGTGCCAGCAGCGAGGCGGGACAGGGACGGTACGAGCAGTACTTC.